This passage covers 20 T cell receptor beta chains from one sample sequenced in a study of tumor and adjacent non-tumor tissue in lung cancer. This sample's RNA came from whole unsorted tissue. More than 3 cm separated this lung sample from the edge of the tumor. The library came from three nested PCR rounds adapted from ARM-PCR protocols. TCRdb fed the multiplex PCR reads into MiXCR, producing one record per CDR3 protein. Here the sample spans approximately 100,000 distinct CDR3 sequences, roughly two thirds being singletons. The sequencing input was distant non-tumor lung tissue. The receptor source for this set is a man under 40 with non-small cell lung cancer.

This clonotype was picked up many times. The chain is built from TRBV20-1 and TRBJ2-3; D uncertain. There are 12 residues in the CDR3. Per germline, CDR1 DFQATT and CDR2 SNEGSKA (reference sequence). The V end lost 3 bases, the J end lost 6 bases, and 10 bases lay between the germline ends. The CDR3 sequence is CSASPDWDTQYF. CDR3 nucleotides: TGCAGTGCTAGCCCCGATTGGGATACGCAGTATTTT.

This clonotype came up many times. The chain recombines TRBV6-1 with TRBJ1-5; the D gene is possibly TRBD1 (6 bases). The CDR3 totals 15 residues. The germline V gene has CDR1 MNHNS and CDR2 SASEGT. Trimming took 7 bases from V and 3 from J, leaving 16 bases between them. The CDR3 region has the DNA TGTGCCAGCACCCTCAAAGGGGGGAACAATCAGCCCCAGCATTTT. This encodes CASTLKGGNNQPQHF.

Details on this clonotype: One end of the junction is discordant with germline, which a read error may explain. The CDR3 nucleotides are TGTGCCAATAGCTTAACAGGGGTAAATGGTTACACCTTC. This sequence encodes CANSLTGVNGYTF. The chain employs TRBV11-2 and TRBJ1-2; 7 bases align to TRBD1. CDR3 length: 13 residues. From germline, CDR1 is SGHAT and CDR2 FQNNGV. Together with reference TRBV11-2 and TRBJ1-2, the CDR3 gives the full variable domain: EAGVAQSPRYKIIEKRQSVAFWCNPISGHATLYWYQQILGQGPKLLIQFQNNGVVDDSQLPKDRFSAERLKGVDSTLKIQPAKLEDSAVYLCANSLTGVNGYTFGSGTRLTVV.

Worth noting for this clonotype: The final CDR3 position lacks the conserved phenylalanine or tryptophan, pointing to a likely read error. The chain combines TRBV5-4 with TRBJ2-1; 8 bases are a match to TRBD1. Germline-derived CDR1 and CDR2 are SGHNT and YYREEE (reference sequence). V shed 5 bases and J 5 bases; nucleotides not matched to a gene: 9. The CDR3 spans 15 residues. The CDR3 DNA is TGTGCCAGCAGTTCTCCCGGGACAGGACACAATGAGCAGTTCTCC. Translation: CASSSPGTGHNEQFS.

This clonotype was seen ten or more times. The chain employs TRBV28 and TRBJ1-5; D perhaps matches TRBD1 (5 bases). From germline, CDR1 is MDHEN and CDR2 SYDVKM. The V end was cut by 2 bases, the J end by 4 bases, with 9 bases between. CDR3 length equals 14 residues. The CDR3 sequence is CASSLPGSNQPQHF. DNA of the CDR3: TGTGCCAGCAGTTTACCAGGGTCAAATCAGCCCCAGCATTTT. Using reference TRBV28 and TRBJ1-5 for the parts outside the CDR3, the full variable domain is DVKVTQSSRYLVKRTGEKVFLECVQDMDHENMFWYRQDPGLGLRLIYFSYDVKMKEKGDIPEGYSVSREKKERFSLILESASTNQTSMYLCASSLPGSNQPQHFGDGTRLSIL.

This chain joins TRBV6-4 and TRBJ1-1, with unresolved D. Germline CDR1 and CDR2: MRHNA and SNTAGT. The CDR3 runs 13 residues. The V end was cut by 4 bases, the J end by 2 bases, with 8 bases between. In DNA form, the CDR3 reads TGTGCCAGCAGTGCCCAGGCTAACACTGAAGCTTTCTTT. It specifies CASSAQANTEAFF.

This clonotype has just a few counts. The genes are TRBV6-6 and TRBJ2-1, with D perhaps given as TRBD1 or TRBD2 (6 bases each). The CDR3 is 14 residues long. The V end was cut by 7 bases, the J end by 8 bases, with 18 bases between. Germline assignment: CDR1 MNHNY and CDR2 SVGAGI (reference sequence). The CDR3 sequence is CASNQGGFFDEQFF. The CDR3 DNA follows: TGTGCCAGCAATCAAGGGGGGTTTTTCGATGAGCAGTTCTTC.

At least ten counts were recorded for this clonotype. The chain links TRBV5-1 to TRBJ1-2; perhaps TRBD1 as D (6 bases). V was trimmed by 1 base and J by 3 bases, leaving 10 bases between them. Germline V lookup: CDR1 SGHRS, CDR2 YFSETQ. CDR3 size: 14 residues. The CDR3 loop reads CASSLSPGDYGYTF. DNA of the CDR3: TGCGCCAGCAGCTTGTCTCCAGGGGACTATGGCTACACCTTC.

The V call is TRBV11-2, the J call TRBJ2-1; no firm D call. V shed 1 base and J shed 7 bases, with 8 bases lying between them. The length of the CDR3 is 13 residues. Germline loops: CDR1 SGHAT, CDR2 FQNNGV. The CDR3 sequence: CASSLGSLNEQFF. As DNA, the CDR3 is TGTGCCAGCAGCTTAGGTTCCCTAAATGAGCAGTTCTTC.

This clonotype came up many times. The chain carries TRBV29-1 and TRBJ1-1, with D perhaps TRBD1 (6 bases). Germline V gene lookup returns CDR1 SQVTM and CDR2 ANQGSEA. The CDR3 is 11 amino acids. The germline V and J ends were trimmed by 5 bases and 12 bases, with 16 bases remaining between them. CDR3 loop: CSVQGWDEPFF. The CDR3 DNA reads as TGCAGCGTTCAGGGGTGGGATGAGCCTTTCTTT. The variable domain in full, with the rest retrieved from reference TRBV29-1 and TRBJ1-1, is SAVISQKPSRDICQRGTSLTIQCQVDSQVTMMFWYRQQPGQSLTLIATANQGSEATYESGFVIDKFPISRPNLTFSTLTVSNMSPEDSSIYLCSVQGWDEPFFGQGTRLTVV.

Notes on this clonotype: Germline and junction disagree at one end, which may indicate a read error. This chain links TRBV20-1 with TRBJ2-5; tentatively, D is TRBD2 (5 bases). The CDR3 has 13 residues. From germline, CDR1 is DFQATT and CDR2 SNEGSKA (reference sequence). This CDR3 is CSTSPADKETQYF. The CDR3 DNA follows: TGCAGTACTAGTCCTGCAGACAAAGAGACCCAGTACTTC.

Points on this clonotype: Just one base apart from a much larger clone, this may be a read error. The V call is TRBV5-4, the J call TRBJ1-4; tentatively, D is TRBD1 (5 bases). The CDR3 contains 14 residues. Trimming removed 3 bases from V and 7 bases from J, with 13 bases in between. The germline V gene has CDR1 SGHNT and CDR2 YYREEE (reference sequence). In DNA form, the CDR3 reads TGTGCCAGCAGCTCCCGGTCGGGGGGTGAAAAACTGTTTTTT. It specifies CASSSRSGGEKLFF.

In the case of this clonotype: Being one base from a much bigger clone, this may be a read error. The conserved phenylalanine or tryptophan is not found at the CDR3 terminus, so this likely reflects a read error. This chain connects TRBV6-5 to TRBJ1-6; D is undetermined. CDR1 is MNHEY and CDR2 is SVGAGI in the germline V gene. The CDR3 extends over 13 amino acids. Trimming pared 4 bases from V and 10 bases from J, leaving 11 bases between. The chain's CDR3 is CASSSYSESPLHL. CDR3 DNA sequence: TGTGCCAGCAGTTCTTACAGTGAATCACCCCTCCACTTA.

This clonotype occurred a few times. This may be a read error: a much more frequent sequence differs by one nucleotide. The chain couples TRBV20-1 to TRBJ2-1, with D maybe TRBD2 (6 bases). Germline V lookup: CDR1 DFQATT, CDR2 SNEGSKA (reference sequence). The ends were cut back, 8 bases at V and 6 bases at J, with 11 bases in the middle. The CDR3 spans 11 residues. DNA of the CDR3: TGCAGTACGGGGGACTTCAATGAGCAGTTCTTC. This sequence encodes CSTGDFNEQFF.

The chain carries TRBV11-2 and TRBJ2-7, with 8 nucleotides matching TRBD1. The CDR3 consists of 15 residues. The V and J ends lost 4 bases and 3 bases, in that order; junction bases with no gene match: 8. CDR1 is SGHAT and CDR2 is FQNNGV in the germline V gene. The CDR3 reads CASSSPTGGLYEQYF. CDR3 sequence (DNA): TGTGCCAGCAGCTCCCCAACAGGGGGACTCTACGAGCAGTACTTC.

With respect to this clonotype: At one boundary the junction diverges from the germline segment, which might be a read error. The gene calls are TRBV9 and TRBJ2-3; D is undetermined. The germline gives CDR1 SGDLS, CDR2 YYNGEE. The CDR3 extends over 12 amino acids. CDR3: CASTPFGSYAVF. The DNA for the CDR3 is TGTGCCAGCACCCCCTTCGGAAGTTACGCAGTATTT.

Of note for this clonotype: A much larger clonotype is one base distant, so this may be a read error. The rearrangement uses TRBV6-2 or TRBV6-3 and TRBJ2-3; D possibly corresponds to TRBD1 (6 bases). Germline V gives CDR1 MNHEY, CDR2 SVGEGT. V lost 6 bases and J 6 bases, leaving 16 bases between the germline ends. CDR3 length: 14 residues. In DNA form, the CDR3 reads TGTGCCAGCAGATCCGGACAGCCCTTGGATACGCAGTATTTT. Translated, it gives CASRSGQPLDTQYF.

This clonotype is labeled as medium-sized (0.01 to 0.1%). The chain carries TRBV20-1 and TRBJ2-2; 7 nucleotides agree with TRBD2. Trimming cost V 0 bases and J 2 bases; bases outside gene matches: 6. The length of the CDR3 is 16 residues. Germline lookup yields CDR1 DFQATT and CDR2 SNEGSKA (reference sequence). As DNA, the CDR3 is TGCAGTGCTAGAGATGAAAAGCGGGGTAACACCGGGGAGCTGTTTTTT. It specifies CSARDEKRGNTGELFF.

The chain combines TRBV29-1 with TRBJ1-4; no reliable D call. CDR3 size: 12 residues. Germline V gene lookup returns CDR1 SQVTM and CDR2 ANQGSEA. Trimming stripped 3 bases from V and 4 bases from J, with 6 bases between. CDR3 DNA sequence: TGCAGCGTTGAGGGTAATAATGAAAAACTGTTTTTT. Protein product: CSVEGNNEKLFF. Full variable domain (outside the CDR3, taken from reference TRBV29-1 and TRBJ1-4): SAVISQKPSRDICQRGTSLTIQCQVDSQVTMMFWYRQQPGQSLTLIATANQGSEATYESGFVIDKFPISRPNLTFSTLTVSNMSPEDSSIYLCSVEGNNEKLFFGSGTQLSVL.

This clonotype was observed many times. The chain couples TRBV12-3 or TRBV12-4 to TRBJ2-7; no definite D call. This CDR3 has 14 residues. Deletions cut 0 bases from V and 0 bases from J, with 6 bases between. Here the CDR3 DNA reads TGTGCCAGCAGTTTAGCGGACGGCTCCTACGAGCAGTACTTC. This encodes CASSLADGSYEQYF.